This is a list of T cell receptor beta chains from one sample in a study of T cell responses to AZD1222 COVID-19 vaccine. Measured with immunoSEQ multiplex PCR; TCRdb has only the in-frame clones, and not every one. The sample carries around 130,000 clones, 88% recorded once. Sequences were derived from peripheral blood, sampled 28 days after the second AZD1222 dose. Receptors were obtained from an adult who received the AZD1222 COVID-19 vaccine. Each CDR3 is given with its conserved first and last residue. The D gene is left open where the match is weak. Clone sizes are given selectively: once, few, many, or a class where the clone is expanded.

J: TRBJ1-1
size: .
D: .
V: TRBV19
CDR3: CASSPGWGQNTEAFF
DNA: TGTGCCAGTAGTCCCGGGTGGGGACAGAACACTGAAGCTTTCTTT

J: TRBJ2-2
size: .
D: .
V: TRBV27
CDR3: CASMGGTGELFF
DNA: TGTGCCAGCATGGGGGGCACCGGGGAGCTGTTTTTT

J: TRBJ1-1
size: .
D: TRBD1
V: TRBV10-3
CDR3: CAVRMTGGTEAFF
DNA: TGTGCCGTCCGAATGACAGGGGGCACTGAAGCTTTCTTT

J: TRBJ1-2
size: .
D: .
V: TRBV6-5
CDR3: CASSPPEGSGYTF
DNA: TGTGCCAGCAGCCCCCCGGAGGGTTCAGGCTACACCTTC

J: TRBJ2-5
size: .
D: TRBD2
V: TRBV18
CDR3: CASSPKGLAGAETQYF
DNA: TGTGCCAGCTCACCAAAGGGGCTAGCGGGAGCGGAGACCCAGTACTTC

J: TRBJ2-5
size: .
D: .
V: TRBV29-1
CDR3: CSVRGGEETQYF
DNA: TGCAGCGTTAGGGGCGGGGAGGAGACCCAGTACTTC

J: TRBJ2-5
size: .
D: TRBD1
V: TRBV11-3
CDR3: CASSPTGGGETQYF
DNA: TGTGCCAGCAGCCCGACAGGGGGTGGGGAGACCCAGTACTTC

J: TRBJ1-2
size: .
D: .
V: TRBV2
CDR3: CASPPSRDPYGYTF
DNA: TGTGCCAGCCCCCCTTCCAGGGACCCCTATGGCTACACCTTC

J: TRBJ2-5
size: .
D: .
V: TRBV5-1
CDR3: CASSSRGGDQETQYF
DNA: TGCGCCAGCAGCTCCAGGGGGGGGGACCAAGAGACCCAGTACTTC

J: TRBJ1-2
size: once
D: .
V: TRBV25-1
CDR3: CASSRTEGGYTF
DNA: TGTGCCAGCAGTCGGACTGAGGGTGGCTACACCTTC

J: TRBJ2-1
size: .
D: .
V: TRBV30
CDR3: CAWSAVLHEQFF
DNA: TGTGCCTGGAGTGCGGTCTTACATGAGCAGTTCTTC

J: TRBJ1-5
size: .
D: .
V: TRBV28
CDR3: CASSLYPDGLGGQPQHF
DNA: TGTGCCAGCAGTTTATATCCCGACGGGCTTGGAGGGCAGCCCCAGCATTTT

J: TRBJ2-1
size: .
D: .
V: TRBV4-2
CDR3: CASSQVELGHEQFF
DNA: TGTGCCAGCAGCCAAGTCGAACTAGGCCATGAGCAGTTCTTC

J: TRBJ2-2
size: .
D: TRBD1
V: TRBV28
CDR3: CASSFFDRATGELFF
DNA: TGTGCCAGCAGTTTTTTCGACAGGGCCACCGGGGAGCTGTTTTTT

J: TRBJ1-1
size: .
D: .
V: TRBV15
CDR3: CATSRLNTEAFF
DNA: TGTGCCACCAGCAGACTGAACACTGAAGCTTTCTTT